This is a list of T cell receptor beta chains from one sample in a study of long-term antiretroviral therapy in people with HIV. The table came from immunoSEQ multiplex PCR; TCRdb's copy has only in-frame clones and leaves some out. The sample includes about 18,000 clones, 91% of them seen just once. The sequencing here drew on unsorted PBMCs, taken 3 years after starting antiretroviral therapy. The source is a man over 45 with HIV. Each CDR3 is given with its conserved first and last residue. The D gene is left open where the match is weak. A clone size is listed for some rows: how often the clone was seen (once, few, many), or a class if it is expanded.

d_call	v_call	j_call	clone_size	cdr3_aa	cdr3_nt
-	TRBV7-8	TRBJ2-7	-	CASSLVAGVTYEQYF	TGTGCCAGCAGCTTAGTGGCAGGAGTGACCTACGAGCAGTACTTC
-	TRBV5-5	TRBJ2-4	-	CASSFPQGTKNIQYF	TGTGCCAGCAGCTTCCCCCAGGGGACCAAAAACATTCAGTACTTC
TRBD2	TRBV5-1	TRBJ2-1	-	CASSDPLSLLAGGVNEQFF	TGCGCCAGCAGCGACCCCCTATCATTACTAGCGGGGGGGGTCAATGAGCAGTTCTTC
-	TRBV5-4	TRBJ2-3	-	CASSWGAPGGTQYF	TGTGCCAGCAGCTGGGGGGCCCCCGGTGGCACGCAGTATTTT
TRBD2	TRBV7-8	TRBJ2-3	-	CASSLVGRGGLDTQYF	TGTGCCAGCAGCTTGGTTGGACGGGGGGGCCTAGATACGCAGTATTTT
TRBD2	TRBV7-2	TRBJ2-3	-	CASSLVGAGGPDTQYF	TGTGCCAGCAGCTTAGTCGGAGCGGGGGGGCCAGATACGCAGTATTTT
-	TRBV6-5	TRBJ2-1	-	CASGMDSYNEQFF	TGTGCCAGCGGAATGGACAGCTACAATGAGCAGTTCTTC
TRBD1	TRBV7-3	TRBJ2-7	-	CASSLRQGHEQYF	TGTGCCAGCAGCTTACGACAGGGCCACGAGCAGTACTTC
-	TRBV13	TRBJ2-3	-	CASSFASSTDTQYF	TGTGCCAGCAGCTTCGCATCTAGCACAGATACGCAGTATTTT
TRBD1	TRBV6-1	TRBJ2-7	-	CASSGRGQGHYEQYF	TGTGCCAGCAGTGGGAGGGGACAGGGCCACTACGAGCAGTACTTC
TRBD1	TRBV9	TRBJ2-6	-	CASSPGQGANVLTF	TGTGCCAGCAGCCCGGGACAGGGAGCCAACGTCCTGACTTTC
TRBD1	TRBV18	TRBJ1-3	-	CASSSGQGSSGNTIYF	TGTGCCAGCTCATCGGGACAGGGCTCCTCTGGAAACACCATATATTTT
-	TRBV30	TRBJ2-2	-	CAWTLSAGELFF	TGTGCCTGGACCCTTAGCGCCGGGGAGCTGTTTTTT
TRBD1	TRBV28	TRBJ2-7	-	CASSLTGGSYEQYF	TGTGCCAGCAGTTTAACAGGGGGCTCCTACGAGCAGTACTTC
TRBD1	TRBV5-6	TRBJ1-2	-	CASSGGQERYGYTF	TGTGCCAGCAGCGGCGGACAGGAGCGCTATGGCTACACCTTC
-	TRBV10-1	TRBJ2-7	-	CASSEGVGYEQYF	TGCGCCAGCAGTGAGGGGGTCGGGTACGAGCAGTACTTC
-	TRBV5-1	TRBJ2-7	-	CASSLATGFSYEQYF	TGCGCCAGCAGCTTGGCCACAGGATTCTCCTACGAGCAGTACTTC
-	TRBV27	TRBJ2-7	-	CASSPTAKSPPIAVPYEQYF	TGTGCCAGCAGCCCGACAGCCAAAAGTCCCCCAATCGCAGTTCCATACGAGCAGTACTTC
TRBD1	TRBV18	TRBJ2-7	-	CASSPRDSSYEQYF	TGTGCCAGCTCACCTAGGGACAGCTCCTACGAGCAGTACTTC
TRBD1	TRBV19	TRBJ1-6	-	CASSNAGGYNSPLHF	TGTGCCAGTAGTAACGCAGGGGGCTATAATTCACCCCTCCACTTT
-	TRBV5-6	TRBJ2-1	-	CASSFTGTQHNEQFF	TGTGCCAGCAGCTTTACCGGGACACAACACAATGAGCAGTTCTTC
TRBD1	TRBV30	TRBJ1-4	-	CAWSLLLGQGGEKLFF	TGTGCCTGGAGTCTACTATTGGGACAGGGAGGTGAAAAACTGTTTTTT
TRBD1	TRBV6-1	TRBJ1-1	-	CASSSGGRMNTEAFF	TGTGCCAGCAGCTCAGGGGGAAGGATGAACACTGAAGCTTTCTTT
-	TRBV27	TRBJ2-7	-	CASSFNGPYEQYF	TGTGCCAGCAGTTTCAACGGGCCCTACGAGCAGTACTTC
-	TRBV9	TRBJ2-1	-	CASSVAGGNEQFF	TGTGCCAGCAGCGTAGCCGGGGGCAATGAGCAGTTCTTC
-	TRBV28	TRBJ1-6	-	CASSFWGTYNSPLHF	TGTGCCAGCAGTTTCTGGGGAACCTATAATTCACCCCTCCACTTT
TRBD1	TRBV5-1	TRBJ1-2	-	CASRLTLGTGEGYTF	TGCGCCAGCAGGTTGACCCTTGGGACAGGGGAAGGCTACACCTTC
TRBD2	TRBV7-3	TRBJ2-7	once	CASSATSGGVDEQYF	TGTGCCAGCAGCGCCACTAGCGGGGGGGTCGACGAGCAGTACTTC
TRBD2	TRBV2	TRBJ2-6	-	CASSEARGASGANVLTF	TGTGCCAGCAGTGAAGCGCGGGGGGCGAGTGGGGCCAACGTCCTGACTTTC
TRBD1	TRBV4-3	TRBJ2-4	once	CASSRDRAAKNIQYF	TGCGCCAGCAGCCGAGACAGGGCAGCCAAAAACATTCAGTACTTC
TRBD2	TRBV11-2	TRBJ2-1	-	CASSSVLAEQFF	TGTGCCAGCAGCTCAGTACTAGCGGAGCAGTTCTTC
-	TRBV2	TRBJ2-1	-	CASSPRGGSSGNEQFF	TGTGCCAGCAGTCCTAGAGGGGGTTCCTCGGGCAATGAGCAGTTCTTC
TRBD2	TRBV13	TRBJ2-3	-	CASSWGGPAETQYF	TGTGCCAGCAGCTGGGGAGGGCCGGCCGAAACGCAGTATTTT
-	TRBV7-7	TRBJ2-2	-	CASSLAGFGGELFF	TGTGCCAGCAGCTTAGCAGGGTTTGGCGGGGAGCTGTTTTTT
-	TRBV30	TRBJ1-5	-	CAWGRGQPQHF	TGTGCCTGGGGGAGGGGACAGCCCCAGCATTTT
-	TRBV30	TRBJ2-2	-	CAWTGQSNTGELFF	TGTGCCTGGACGGGGCAGTCGAACACCGGGGAGCTGTTTTTT
-	TRBV9	TRBJ1-4	-	CASSPLVGTNEKLFF	TGTGCCAGCAGCCCCCTGGTAGGGACTAATGAAAAACTGTTTTTT
-	TRBV4-2	TRBJ1-2	-	CASSQDRGSDTF	TGTGCCAGCAGCCAAGATCGGGGAAGCGACACCTTC
-	TRBV5-5	TRBJ2-3	-	CASSLGRAWADTQYF	TGTGCCAGCAGCTTGGGCAGGGCTTGGGCAGATACGCAGTATTTT
TRBD1	TRBV9	TRBJ1-2	-	CASSSWTGNYGYTF	TGTGCCAGCAGCTCCTGGACAGGGAACTATGGCTACACCTTC
-	TRBV5-1	TRBJ2-2	few	CASSLGPVAGELFF	TGCGCCAGCAGCTTGGGGCCTGTGGCCGGGGAGCTGTTTTTT
TRBD1	TRBV9	TRBJ2-2	-	CASSVGTGGDTNTGELFF	TGTGCCAGCAGCGTAGGGACAGGGGGCGATACGAACACCGGGGAGCTGTTTTTT
-	TRBV6-6	TRBJ1-2	-	CASSLISGTPYGYTF	TGTGCCAGCAGTTTGATATCCGGGACACCCTATGGCTACACCTTC
TRBD2	TRBV25-1	TRBJ2-7	once	CASSEAQTRLAGAEQYF	TGTGCCAGCAGTGAGGCACAAACTCGACTAGCGGGGGCCGAGCAGTACTTC
-	TRBV6-5	TRBJ2-7	-	CASSSPGEQYF	TGTGCCAGCAGTTCCCCGGGGGAGCAGTACTTC
TRBD2	TRBV5-1	TRBJ2-1	-	CASSLVGTSGLEQFF	TGCGCCAGCAGCTTGGTAGGGACTAGCGGGCTTGAGCAGTTCTTC
TRBD2	TRBV11-2	TRBJ2-3	-	CASSYRTSGVSDTQYF	TGTGCCAGCAGCTACCGGACTAGCGGGGTGTCAGATACGCAGTATTTT
-	TRBV30	TRBJ2-7	few	CAWSFSYEQYF	TGTGCCTGGAGTTTCTCGTACGAGCAGTACTTC
-	TRBV5-1	TRBJ1-1	-	CASSLEDMDTEAFF	TGCGCCAGCAGCTTAGAAGACATGGACACTGAAGCTTTCTTT
TRBD1	TRBV12-5	TRBJ2-7	-	CASGLLDRGQYEQYF	TGTGCTAGTGGTTTACTGGACAGGGGGCAATACGAGCAGTACTTC
TRBD1	TRBV19	TRBJ1-6	-	CASSWGPRGQGVSPLHF	TGTGCCAGTAGTTGGGGGCCGAGGGGACAGGGTGTATCACCCCTCCACTTT